Sequencing of this T cell receptor beta chain was carried out in a study of shared clonotypes between healthy human individuals. Turning to the study itself: Per-donor plates numbered three CD4 naive, three CD4 memory, two CD8 naive and one CD8 memory. Study-level results: Sharing across four donors was seen in 5% to 5.5% of naive CD4 clonotypes. Limited genetic and exposure-history diversity came from having few donors.

Concerning this clone itself: The antigen is undetermined.

Naive CD8 cells lacked CD45RO and underwent positive selection for CCR7, leaving out terminally differentiated effector memory CD45RA+ cells. Genomic DNA from each subset was divided evenly over several immunoSEQ plates. Generated by immunoSEQ multiplex PCR, the TCRdb table keeps only in-frame clones and is missing some. The table lists nearly 2 million clones, roughly 95% of them singletons, with around 1.2% in the top ten. The length of the CDR3 is 15 residues. Germline CDR1 and CDR2: ENHRY and SYGVKD. Trimming took 0 bases from V and 6 from J, leaving 15 bases between them. This receptor was taken from a young man in good health. Sample: naive CD8+ T cells sorted from blood. The gene calls are TRBV10-3 and TRBJ2-7; TRBD1 or TRBD2 may be the D gene (5 bases each). The CDR3 is CAISESGTQGSEQYF. CDR3 bases: TGTGCCATCAGTGAGTCTGGGACCCAGGGCAGCGAGCAGTACTTC.